A single sample gave rise to the 22 T cell receptor beta chains below, sequenced in a study of blood T cell repertoires in COVID-19. This table comes from immunoSEQ multiplex PCR, and its TCRdb copy is limited to in-frame clones, with some not included. Of over 120,000 clones in the sample, more than 70% are singletons; the top ten hold around 1.6%. Sample: peripheral blood. Source of these receptors: a human donor in a cohort sampled during active COVID-19.

The chain has TRBV6-5 and TRBJ1-2; 7 bases are a match to TRBD1. The V segment lost 5 bases and the J segment 7 bases; nucleotides outside the gene matches: 7. The V gene's germline CDR1 is MNHEY and CDR2 SVGAGI. CDR3 length: 13 amino acids. The chain's CDR3 is CASSPRQGSGYTF. Written as DNA, the CDR3 is TGTGCCAGCAGTCCTCGACAGGGAAGTGGCTACACCTTC.

The chain has TRBV7-6 and TRBJ1-2; 10 bases are a match to TRBD1. Losses at the gene ends were 2 bases for V and 8 bases for J; bases not matched to a gene: 11. CDR3 size: 16 residues. The germline V gene encodes CDR1 SGHVS and CDR2 FNYEAQ. The CDR3 loop reads CASSLTFRDRGGGYTF. The DNA of the CDR3 is TGTGCCAGCAGCTTAACATTCCGGGACAGGGGAGGCGGCTACACCTTC.

The gene calls are TRBV7-2 and TRBJ1-5; TRBD1 aligns across 7 bases. The CDR3 loop spans 15 amino acids. Unmatched junction bases numbered 4, after V lost 5 bases and J lost 0 bases. CDR1 and CDR2 from the germline V gene are SGHTA and FQGNSA. As DNA, the CDR3 is TGTGCCAGCAGCCCCGGGACAGTTAGCAATCAGCCCCAGCATTTT. Translating gives CASSPGTVSNQPQHF.

V usage is TRBV19 and J usage is TRBJ2-1; D is unclear. Germline CDR1 reads LNHDA; CDR2 reads SQIVND (reference sequence). Trimming left V 4 bases short and J 4 bases short, with 8 bases between. This CDR3 is 13 amino acids long. CDR3 nucleotide sequence: TGTGCCAGTAGTACAAAACGGTACAATGAGCAGTTCTTC. This codes for CASSTKRYNEQFF.

CDR3 loop: CASSQARRDTIYF. CDR3 bases: TGCGCCAGCAGCCAGGCCCGGAGGGACACCATATATTTT. V usage is TRBV4-3 and J usage is TRBJ1-3; D gene uncertain. Trimming took 3 bases from V and 8 from J, leaving 11 bases between them. In germline, CDR1 is LGHNA, CDR2 YSLEER. The CDR3 is 13 residues long.

The chain links TRBV5-1 to TRBJ2-1; D gene unclear. With 0 bases removed from V and 1 base from J, the gap between germline ends came to 11 bases. This CDR3 contains 16 residues. Germline V gene sequence: CDR1 SGHRS, CDR2 YFSETQ. In nucleotides, the CDR3 is TGCGCCAGCAGCTTGGGGTCGGTGAGGTCCTACAATGAGCAGTTCTTC. It is translated as CASSLGSVRSYNEQFF.

Many counts were recorded for this clone. The sample has other DNA sequences that encode this CDR3 too. The rearrangement uses TRBV12-3 or TRBV12-4 and TRBJ1-4; the D is unclear. There are 11 residues in the CDR3. Trimming shortened V by 1 base and J by 10 bases, and 4 bases separated the two germline ends. In nucleotides, the CDR3 is TGTGCCAGCAGTTTAGGGAGAAAACTGTTTTTT. Translating it yields CASSLGRKLFF.

The rearrangement uses TRBV5-1 and TRBJ2-1, with D possibly being TRBD1 (5 bases). This CDR3 has 13 residues. Trimming took off 3 bases at V and 7 bases at J, with 11 bases between the two ends. Germline V gives CDR1 SGHRS, CDR2 YFSETQ. The CDR3 sequence is CASSSNQGNEQFF. The CDR3 nucleotides are TGCGCCAGCAGCTCCAACCAGGGAAATGAGCAGTTCTTC.

The V and J genes are TRBV7-8 and TRBJ1-6; D is uncertain. Deletions cut 2 bases from V and 10 bases from J, with 12 bases between. The V gene's germline CDR1 is SGHVS and CDR2 FQNEAQ. The CDR3 sequence is 14 residues long. CDR3: CASSLWAAESPLHF. CDR3 nucleotides: TGTGCCAGCAGCTTATGGGCCGCAGAGTCACCCCTCCACTTT.

Concerning this clone itself: The same CDR3 also results from other DNA sequences found in this sample. This chain's CDR3 is CASSPGYEQYF. CDR3 sequence (DNA): TGTGCCAGCAGCCCAGGCTACGAGCAGTACTTC. J is TRBJ2-7 and V is TRBV7-9; D not resolved. The V gene's germline CDR1 is SEHNR and CDR2 FQNEAQ (reference sequence). This CDR3 is 11 amino acids long. V was pared by 5 bases and J by 3 bases, with 5 bases between. Using reference TRBV7-9 and TRBJ2-7 for the parts outside the CDR3, the full variable domain is DTGVSQNPRHKITKRGQNVTFRCDPISEHNRLYWYRQTLGQGPEFLTYFQNEAQLEKSRLLSDRFSAERPKGSFSTLEIQRTEQGDSAMYLCASSPGYEQYFGPGTRLTVT.

The V and J genes are TRBV4-2 and TRBJ2-3; 9 bases align to TRBD2. The ends lost 1 base at V and 0 bases at J; junction bases unmatched: 2. The CDR3 runs to 16 residues. Germline values: CDR1 LGHNA, CDR2 YNFKEQ. CDR3 nucleotides: TGTGCCAGCAGCCAAGGACTAGCGGCTAGCACAGATACGCAGTATTTT. Protein sequence: CASSQGLAASTDTQYF.

This rearrangement joins TRBV2 to TRBJ1-4; TRBD1 matches 8 bases. The CDR3 extends over 15 amino acids. V gave up 4 bases and J gave up 4 bases; unmatched junction bases: 5. Germline CDR1 and CDR2: SNHLY and FYNNEI. This CDR3 is CASSGTGMINEKLFF. CDR3 DNA sequence: TGTGCCAGCAGTGGGACAGGGATGATTAATGAAAAACTGTTTTTT.

The chain couples TRBV7-2 to TRBJ1-5; a possible D gene is TRBD1 (6 bases). Germline CDR1 reads SGHTA; CDR2 reads FQGNSA. This CDR3 comprises 14 residues. Trimming cost V 5 bases and J 8 bases, with 16 bases left between them. CDR3 protein: CASSQTGKGEPQHF. The CDR3 DNA reads TGTGCCAGCAGCCAAACGGGCAAGGGGGAGCCCCAGCATTTT. Looking up the rest from reference TRBV7-2 and TRBJ1-5 gives the full variable domain: GAGVSQSPSNKVTEKGKDVELRCDPISGHTALYWYRQSLGQGLEFLIYFQGNSAPDKSGLPSDRFSAERTGGSVSTLTIQRTQQEDSAVYLCASSQTGKGEPQHFGDGTRLSIL.

The chain is built from TRBV6-5 and TRBJ2-5; 10 bases agree with TRBD2. Germline values: CDR1 MNHEY, CDR2 SVGAGI. This CDR3 spans 14 amino acids. The V gene end was trimmed by 11 bases and the J gene end by 3 bases; junction bases not matched to a gene: 9. The CDR3 loop reads CAGDSGGAEETQYF. CDR3 coding DNA: TGTGCCGGAGACAGCGGGGGGGCGGAAGAGACCCAGTACTTC.

This sequence joins TRBV2 and TRBJ2-5; 7 nucleotides line up with TRBD1. The trim removed 6 bases at V and 5 bases at J, leaving 0 bases unmatched. The CDR3 consists of 11 residues. Germline V CDR1 and CDR2: SNHLY, FYNNEI. CDR3 sequence reads: CASRQGETQYF. CDR3 bases: TGTGCCAGCAGACAGGGGGAGACCCAGTACTTC.

The chain is built from TRBV5-1 and TRBJ1-1; D ambiguous. The germline V gene encodes CDR1 SGHRS and CDR2 YFSETQ. Trimming took off 6 bases at V and 1 base at J, with 10 bases between the two ends. The length of the CDR3 is 13 residues. The CDR3 loop is CASTPMSNTEAFF. In DNA form, the CDR3 reads TGCGCCAGCACCCCAATGTCGAACACTGAAGCTTTCTTT.

The rearrangement joins TRBV18 to TRBJ2-7; TRBD2 matches at 7 bases. This CDR3 region has 15 residues. CDR1 and CDR2 from the germline V gene are KGHSH and LQKENI. The V and J ends lost 2 bases and 0 bases, in that order; junction bases with no gene match: 4. CDR3 coding DNA: TGTGCCAGCTCACCATCAGCGGGGAGCTCCTACGAGCAGTACTTC. Translation: CASSPSAGSSYEQYF.

The chain is built from TRBV19 and TRBJ2-3; possibly TRBD1 for D (6 bases). The germline V and J ends were trimmed by 5 bases and 10 bases, with 10 bases remaining between them. The CDR3 loop spans 11 amino acids. Germline lookup yields CDR1 LNHDA and CDR2 SQIVND (reference sequence). Here the CDR3 reads CASSLGAAQYF. The CDR3, as DNA: TGTGCCAGTAGTTTGGGGGCGGCGCAGTATTTT.

The chain recombines TRBV29-1 with TRBJ2-7; D is perhaps TRBD1 (6 bases). The CDR3 runs to 18 residues. CDR1 and CDR2 from the germline V gene are SQVTM and ANQGSEA. Trimming took off 6 bases at V and 0 bases at J, with 27 bases between the two ends. The CDR3 DNA sequence: TGCAGCGTATCCGGGACACCAAAAGAAAGACCTAGCTCCTACGAGCAGTACTTC. Protein product: CSVSGTPKERPSSYEQYF.

The V call is TRBV7-2, the J call TRBJ2-4; 7 bases agree with TRBD1. V gave up 2 bases and J gave up 7 bases; unmatched junction bases: 5. CDR3 length: 14 amino acids. Per germline, CDR1 SGHTA and CDR2 FQGNSA. The CDR3 DNA is TGTGCCAGCAGCTTATTGTCAGGGGGTAACATTCAGTACTTC. It codes for CASSLLSGGNIQYF.

The chain links TRBV3-1 (or the pseudogene TRBV3-2) to TRBJ2-1; 9 nucleotides line up with TRBD1. The CDR3 totals 15 residues. Germline values: CDR1 LGHDT, CDR2 YNNKEL (reference sequence). J gave up 10 bases and V 0 bases, and 7 bases lay outside the gene matches. The CDR3 reads CASSQDITGGREQFF. The CDR3 DNA sequence: TGTGCCAGCAGCCAAGATATAACAGGGGGCAGGGAGCAGTTCTTC.

The chain uses TRBV7-9 and TRBJ2-1; 12 nucleotides line up with TRBD2. Unmatched junction bases numbered 3, after V lost 2 bases and J lost 1 base. CDR1 SEHNR and CDR2 FQNEAQ come from the germline V gene (reference sequence). The CDR3 contains 17 residues. The CDR3, as DNA: TGTGCCAGCAGCTTAATCCTAGCGGGGGGGTCCTACAATGAGCAGTTCTTC. It specifies CASSLILAGGSYNEQFF.